The clone carrying this T cell receptor beta chain occurred a few times. As yet, its antigen is unknown. A sample-barcoded 5' primer and a J-beta primer mix were used in a second PCR of about 6 to 11 cycles. TCRdb re-analysed the 5' RACE reads in MiXCR, keeping a single row per CDR3 protein. The sample shows over 1,500,000 distinct CDR3 sequences, 49% of them seen only once. The data stem from a study of blood T cells in healthy people across ages. Whole-study findings and limits: In the absence of known donor CMV status, changes in expanded clonotypes were possibly confounded. Unsorted PBMC input precluded a conclusive naive versus antigen-experienced comparison.

After removal of 6 bases from V and 4 bases from J, the junction contained 5 bases not matched to a gene. The CDR3 has 14 amino acids. The germline gives CDR1 LGHNT, CDR2 FRNRAP. The V call is TRBV12-5, the J call TRBJ1-2; TRBD1 matches at 10 bases. Material: blood. The clonotype was recovered from a woman aged 40 to 55 in good health. CDR3 residues: CASGQGTGVYGYTF. Written as DNA, the CDR3 is TGTGCTAGTGGCCAAGGGACAGGGGTCTATGGCTACACCTTC.